These T cell receptor beta chains were read from a single sample in a study of spatial heterogeneity in lung cancer. TCRdb recomputed calls from the 5' RACE reads with MiXCR, one row per CDR3 protein. The sample includes 40,000 to 45,000 distinct CDR3 sequences, around 13% seen only once; the top ten take 55% to 70%. Sample: PBMCs, taken at surgery. The receptors come from a male donor with early-stage non-small cell lung cancer. Both conserved end residues are part of each CDR3. D genes are given only for firm matches. Size values are once, few and many counts, or a class for expanded clones, and some rows have none.

CSSGTPESNYGYTF TGCAGTTCCGGGACACCTGAATCAAACTATGGCTACACCTTC - TRBJ1-2 - TRBV20-1 14
CASSLVAAAGANVLTF TGTGCCAGCAGCTTAGTGGCGGCAGCTGGGGCCAACGTCCTGACTTTC - TRBJ2-6 few TRBV7-2 16
CASSSTGGDEQYF TGCGCCAGCAGCTCGACAGGGGGCGACGAGCAGTACTTC TRBD1 TRBJ2-7 few TRBV5-1 13
CASSYTGRDNEQFF TGTGCCAGCAGTTATACCGGGAGAGACAATGAGCAGTTCTTC - TRBJ2-1 - TRBV27 14
CSAREGRGYGYTF TGCAGTGCTCGCGAGGGGCGCGGCTATGGCTACACCTTC - TRBJ1-2 - TRBV20-1 13
CSADLLAGGQETQYF TGCAGTGCGGACCTACTAGCGGGAGGCCAAGAGACCCAGTACTTC TRBD2 TRBJ2-5 many TRBV20-1 15
CATSDTLEPYEQYF TGTGCCACCAGTGATACCCTTGAGCCCTACGAGCAGTACTTC - TRBJ2-7 - TRBV24-1 14
CASRLTDTQYF TGTGCCAGCCGCCTTACAGATACGCAGTATTTT - TRBJ2-3 few TRBV25-1 11
CASSSGASWDNEQFF TGTGCCAGCAGTTCAGGGGCGAGCTGGGACAATGAGCAGTTCTTC - TRBJ2-1 - TRBV12-3/TRBV12-4 15
CATSDPPGNEQFF TGTGCCACCAGTGACCCCCCGGGTAATGAGCAGTTCTTC - TRBJ2-1 - TRBV24-1 13
CASSPIGRHSPLHF TGCGCCAGCAGCCCGATTGGACGCCATTCACCCCTCCACTTT - TRBJ1-6 - TRBV5-1 14
CSVFKGEKLFF TGCAGTGTTTTCAAGGGGGAAAAACTGTTTTTT - TRBJ1-4 many TRBV20-1 11
CSAAMGETQYF TGCAGTGCCGCAATGGGGGAGACCCAGTACTTC - TRBJ2-5 few TRBV20-1 11
CASRWAAFGLAGAYEQYF TGTGCCAGCAGATGGGCGGCCTTTGGACTAGCGGGGGCCTACGAGCAGTACTTC TRBD2 TRBJ2-7 - TRBV6-2/TRBV6-3 18
CASSVVGQSEETQYF TGTGCCAGCAGCGTAGTGGGACAATCAGAAGAGACCCAGTACTTC - TRBJ2-5 few TRBV9 15
CASRTGTSGTYEQYF TGTGCCAGCAGGACAGGGACTAGCGGTACCTACGAGCAGTACTTC TRBD2 TRBJ2-7 - TRBV6-5 15
CASTPGAVRYEQYF TGTGCCAGCACCCCTGGGGCAGTCCGCTACGAGCAGTACTTC - TRBJ2-7 - TRBV6-2/TRBV6-3 14
CASIYDTGTIKGTQYF TGTGCCAGCATCTACGATACCGGGACAATAAAGGGGACCCAGTACTTC - TRBJ2-5 many TRBV2 16
CASSPPALAGTEQYF TGTGCCAGCTCACCACCGGCGCTAGCGGGAACCGAGCAGTACTTC TRBD2 TRBJ2-7 - TRBV18 15
CASSLANSQQFF TGTGCCAGCAGTTTAGCGAATAGCCAGCAGTTCTTC - TRBJ2-1 - TRBV12-3/TRBV12-4 12
CASSLTGTNYGYTF TGTGCCAGCAGCTTGACAGGGACTAACTATGGCTACACCTTC - TRBJ1-2 - TRBV5-4 14
CASSSLRYEQYF TGTGCCAGCAGTTCTCTCCGGTACGAGCAGTACTTC - TRBJ2-7 - TRBV6-2/TRBV6-3 12
CASSLGTEWIHNEQFF TGTGCCAGCAGCTTAGGGACGGAGTGGATCCACAATGAGCAGTTCTTC - TRBJ2-1 - TRBV11-3 16
CASSMKHTGAGELFF TGTGCCAGTAGTATGAAGCATACGGGGGCCGGGGAGCTGTTTTTT - TRBJ2-2 few TRBV19 15
CSARMGAGSLEYF TGCAGTGCTAGGATGGGCGCCGGGAGTTTGGAGTACTTC - TRBJ2-7 few TRBV20-1 13
CSARVTAISSNQPQHF TGCAGTGCTAGAGTGACAGCGATATCTAGCAATCAGCCCCAGCATTTT - TRBJ1-5 - TRBV20-1 16
CASSYRVQPQHF TGTGCCAGCAGTTACCGCGTTCAGCCCCAGCATTTT - TRBJ1-5 many TRBV6-2/TRBV6-3 12
CAIGTGAAGYTF TGTGCCATTGGGACAGGGGCTGCCGGCTACACCTTC TRBD1 TRBJ1-2 many TRBV10-3 12
CASRSGIHEQFF TGTGCCAGCAGGTCGGGGATCCATGAGCAGTTCTTC - TRBJ2-1 - TRBV6-5 12
CASKEGTAVNEQFF TGTGCCAGCAAGGAAGGGACGGCGGTCAATGAGCAGTTCTTC - TRBJ2-1 - TRBV2 14
CASSQDAGNNYGYTF TGCGCCAGCAGCCAAGATGCAGGGAATAACTATGGCTACACCTTC - TRBJ1-2 - TRBV4-1 15
CSVEDPNRLPYGYTF TGCAGCGTTGAAGATCCGAACAGGCTCCCCTATGGCTACACCTTC - TRBJ1-2 many TRBV29-1 15
CASSLSETQYF TGCGCCAGCAGCTTGTCTGAGACCCAGTACTTC - TRBJ2-5 - TRBV5-1 11
CSVEVIWGTEAFF TGCAGCGTTGAAGTTATTTGGGGGACTGAAGCTTTCTTT - TRBJ1-1 few TRBV29-1 13
CASSQDRTDYTEAFF TGTGCCAGCAGCCAAGATAGAACGGATTACACTGAAGCTTTCTTT - TRBJ1-1 many TRBV4-2 15
CALRGGEVNEQFF TGTGCCCTACGCGGGGGCGAGGTGAATGAGCAGTTCTTC - TRBJ2-1 - TRBV10-3 13
CASSLVRAQPLDEQFF TGTGCCAGCAGCTTAGTACGAGCCCAGCCCCTCGATGAGCAGTTCTTC - TRBJ2-1 few TRBV7-8 16
CASSLRTGAYEQYF TGTGCCAGCAGCCTCAGGACAGGCGCCTACGAGCAGTACTTC TRBD1 TRBJ2-7 many TRBV11-2 14
CASNSGGYGYTF TGCGCCAGCAATTCAGGGGGCTATGGCTACACCTTC TRBD1 TRBJ1-2 many TRBV4-1 12
CASSRDSTYEQYF TGCGCCAGCAGCCGGGACAGTACCTACGAGCAGTACTTC TRBD1 TRBJ2-7 few TRBV5-1 13
CASSEASNKLYGYTF TGTGCCAGCAGTGAAGCGTCAAATAAGCTCTATGGCTACACCTTC - TRBJ1-2 - TRBV2 15
CASTDRRGADYGYTF TGCGCCAGCACGGACAGAAGGGGCGCAGACTATGGCTACACCTTC - TRBJ1-2 few TRBV10-2 15
CASSSGTGGLEQYF TGTGCTAGCAGCTCCGGGACAGGGGGCCTCGAGCAGTACTTC TRBD1 TRBJ2-7 few TRBV7-7 14
CATGQGMTSGGQETQYF TGTGCCACCGGACAGGGGATGACTAGCGGGGGACAAGAGACCCAGTACTTC TRBD2 TRBJ2-5 few TRBV15 17
CASSLTSYEQYF TGTGCCAGCAGCTTGACATCCTACGAGCAGTACTTC - TRBJ2-7 few TRBV5-4 12
CASRPGGRGISGEQFF TGTGCCAGCAGACCAGGGGGCAGGGGGATATCTGGTGAGCAGTTCTTC TRBD1 TRBJ2-1 few TRBV9 16
CASSGYRVPQHF TGTGCCAGTAGTGGGTACAGGGTTCCCCAGCATTTT - TRBJ1-5 - TRBV12-3/TRBV12-4 12
CASSQDLATGKTPVLHEQYF TGTGCCAGCAGCCAAGATCTGGCGACAGGGAAGACCCCTGTCCTCCACGAGCAGTACTTC TRBD1 TRBJ2-7 few TRBV3-1 20
CASSLDYSGAFF TGTGCCAGCAGCTTAGACTATAGCGGGGCGTTCTTC TRBD2 TRBJ2-1 few TRBV5-4 12
CAISPSYEQYF TGTGCCATCAGCCCCTCCTACGAGCAGTACTTC - TRBJ2-7 many TRBV10-3 11
CASSPRGQNYGYTF TGTGCCAGCAGCCCGAGGGGACAGAACTATGGCTACACCTTC TRBD1 TRBJ1-2 few TRBV7-9 14
CASSTSGTFTLHF TGCGCCAGCAGTACCTCCGGGACGTTCACCCTCCACTTT - TRBJ1-6 few TRBV10-1 13
CASLPGQATSGYTF TGTGCCAGCCTGCCGGGACAGGCAACATCGGGCTACACCTTC TRBD1 TRBJ1-2 many TRBV19 14
CSAGRDSSYEQYF TGCAGTGCTGGCCGGGACAGCTCCTACGAGCAGTACTTC TRBD1 TRBJ2-7 once TRBV20-1 13
CASSLSGVSTDTQYF TGCGCCAGCAGCTTGAGTGGGGTGAGCACAGATACGCAGTATTTT - TRBJ2-3 few TRBV5-1 15
CASSLSADIETQYF TGCGCCAGCAGCCTGAGCGCAGATATCGAGACCCAGTACTTC - TRBJ2-5 - TRBV5-1 14